These T cell receptor beta chains were read from a single sample in a study of blood T cell repertoires in COVID-19. Assay used: immunoSEQ multiplex PCR; TCRdb lists only in-frame clones, some missing. The sample has hundreds of thousands of clones, more than 75% seen once. Sequenced sample: PBMCs or T cells enriched from blood (not recorded which). The origin of the receptors is a man aged 25 to 40 with acute COVID-19. CDR3s include the opening cysteine and the closing phenylalanine or tryptophan. D genes are given only for firm matches. The size of a clone is reported for some rows only, either as once, few or many, or as a class for expanded clones.

V	J	size	length	D	DNA	CDR3
TRBV21-1	TRBJ2-3	-	18	-	TGTGCCAGCAGCGCCTCCGAAAGGACTCCTAACTATACAGATACGCAGTATTTT	CASSASERTPNYTDTQYF
TRBV3-1/TRBV3-2	TRBJ1-1	-	12	TRBD1	TGTGCCAGCAGCCTGAACAGGGGTGAAGCTTTCTTT	CASSLNRGEAFF
TRBV7-9	TRBJ1-2	-	13	TRBD1	TGTGCCAGTGACCGAGACAGGGACTATGGCTACACCTTC	CASDRDRDYGYTF
TRBV10-2	TRBJ2-5	-	14	TRBD2	TGCGCCAGCAGTGAGGGCGGGGGGGAAGAGACCCAGTACTTC	CASSEGGGEETQYF
TRBV6-4	TRBJ2-5	-	15	-	TGTGCCAGCAGTCCTAGGACAGGAGGGAAAGAGACCCAGTACTTC	CASSPRTGGKETQYF
TRBV11-2	TRBJ1-2	-	16	TRBD1	TGTGCCAGCAGCACTGGACAGGGCACCGCTAACTATGGCTACACCTTC	CASSTGQGTANYGYTF
TRBV27	TRBJ2-2	-	16	TRBD2	TGTGCCAGCAGAATGGGCGGGGGAGAAACCACCGGGGAGCTGTTTTTT	CASRMGGGETTGELFF
TRBV19	TRBJ1-4	many	15	-	TGTGCCAGTAGTGTCAGGGGTGCAACTAATGAAAAACTGTTTTTT	CASSVRGATNEKLFF
TRBV10-1	TRBJ1-1	many	14	TRBD1	TGCGCCAGCAGTGAGTCCGGGACAGGGGCCCGAGCTTTCTTT	CASSESGTGARAFF
TRBV10-2	TRBJ1-2	-	14	TRBD1	TGCGCCAGCAGTGAGACAGGGGGCAGCGAAGGCTACACCTTC	CASSETGGSEGYTF
TRBV21-1	TRBJ1-4	-	14	-	TGTGCCAGCAGCCCGCGGGATTCTAATGAAAAACTGTTTTTT	CASSPRDSNEKLFF
TRBV5-6	TRBJ1-2	-	18	TRBD1	TGTGCCAGCAGCTGGGGAGCCGGGACAGGGGGCGATAGGTATGGCTACACCTTC	CASSWGAGTGGDRYGYTF
TRBV5-6	TRBJ1-1	-	17	-	TGTGCCAGCAGCTTGGAAGGGGGGGAACCCAGGGCCACTGAAGCTTTCTTT	CASSLEGGEPRATEAFF
TRBV6-1	TRBJ2-3	-	14	-	TGTGCCAGCAGTGATGCCAGGGGCACAGATACGCAGTATTTT	CASSDARGTDTQYF
TRBV19	TRBJ2-1	-	17	TRBD2	TGTGCCACTCGGCCCAGGGCGCTAGCGGGGATGTACAATGAGCAGTTCTTC	CATRPRALAGMYNEQFF
TRBV9	TRBJ1-5	-	14	-	TGTGCCAGCAGTCCAGGGGCGGTAAATCAGCCCCAGCATTTT	CASSPGAVNQPQHF
TRBV27	TRBJ1-1	-	15	-	TGTGCCAGCAGTTTATCGGACAATATATATCCCGAAGCTTTCTTT	CASSLSDNIYPEAFF
TRBV6-2/TRBV6-3	TRBJ2-3	-	16	TRBD1	TGTGCCAGCAGTTACACCGACAGGGCAAGCACAGATACGCAGTATTTT	CASSYTDRASTDTQYF
TRBV28	TRBJ2-5	-	15	-	TGTGCCAGCAGTTTATCCGACAGGTACCAAGAGACCCAGTACTTC	CASSLSDRYQETQYF
TRBV5-1	TRBJ2-1	-	15	TRBD2	TGCGCCAGCAGCTGGGGCGGGGGGGCCCTAAATGAGCAGTTCTTC	CASSWGGGALNEQFF
TRBV5-1	TRBJ1-1	-	14	TRBD1	TGCGCCAGCAACATTGGACAGGGCAACACTGAAGCTTTCTTT	CASNIGQGNTEAFF
TRBV13	TRBJ2-3	-	13	-	TGTGCCAGCAGCTATCCCGGGACAGATACGCAGTATTTT	CASSYPGTDTQYF
TRBV18	TRBJ2-4	-	16	TRBD2	TGTGCCAGCTCACCACCGCCTAGCGGGGGCAAAAACATTCAGTACTTC	CASSPPPSGGKNIQYF
TRBV18	TRBJ2-1	-	14	TRBD2	TGTGCCAGCTTGTCCACGGGGGGAGGAAATGAGCAGTTCTTC	CASLSTGGGNEQFF
TRBV5-6	TRBJ1-2	few	14	TRBD1	TGTGCCAGCACCTTCATAGGGGGCGAGGGACGCTACACCTTC	CASTFIGGEGRYTF
TRBV11-3	TRBJ2-5	-	15	-	TGTGCCAGCAGCTTAGGACAGTCATTGCAAGAGACCCAGTACTTC	CASSLGQSLQETQYF
TRBV2	TRBJ2-1	-	15	-	TGTGCCAGCAGGTCGGTACAGGGAATCTACAATGAGCAGTTCTTC	CASRSVQGIYNEQFF
TRBV10-1	TRBJ2-5	-	15	TRBD1	TGCGCCAGCAGCGGCGGGACAGGTCCTTTTGGGACCCAGTACTTC	CASSGGTGPFGTQYF
TRBV5-4	TRBJ2-1	-	15	-	TGTGCCAGCAGCTTGGGGGAGACTAGCAGGGGTGAGCAGTTCTTC	CASSLGETSRGEQFF
TRBV19	TRBJ2-6	-	17	TRBD1	TGTGCCAGTAGTGGGGGACAGGGCCCCTCTGGGGCCAACGTCCTGACTTTC	CASSGGQGPSGANVLTF
TRBV11-2	TRBJ2-7	-	12	-	TGTGCCAGCAGCTTATTGGCGGGCGTCATCTACTTC	CASSLLAGVIYF
TRBV5-1	TRBJ2-5	large	15	TRBD2	TGCGCCAGCAGCCCTAGCGGGGGGGCTGGAGAGACCCAGTACTTC	CASSPSGGAGETQYF
TRBV6-1	TRBJ1-2	-	13	-	TGTGCCAGCAGTGAGTTCGAGGGTCTGGGCTACACCTTC	CASSEFEGLGYTF
TRBV5-4	TRBJ1-6	-	14	TRBD1	TGTGCCAGCACCCCGGGGCAGGGGGATTCACCCCTCCACTTT	CASTPGQGDSPLHF
TRBV1	TRBJ2-7	-	13	-	TGCACCAGCAAAATAGCGGGGGACTACGAGCAGTACTTC	CTSKIAGDYEQYF
TRBV5-1	TRBJ2-3	-	16	TRBD1	TGCGCCAGCAGGTCCGACAGGGTGGGGGGCACAGATACGCAGTATTTT	CASRSDRVGGTDTQYF